This TCR beta chain was found in a study of identical twins. Notes on the study in general: The study found weaker excess twin sharing in beta out-of-frame sequences. Cross-sectional statistics underpinned the conclusions; the same donors were not followed.

As for this clonotype: As yet, its antigen is unknown.

TCRdb ran MiXCR on the 5' RACE reads and lists one entry per CDR3 protein. The sample lists 1.5 million to 2 million distinct CDR3 sequences, around a third occurring once. V shed 5 bases, J shed 3 bases, and the junction held 6 bases outside the gene matches. The CDR3 spans 15 residues. The chain combines TRBV12-3 or TRBV12-4 with TRBJ2-1; 8 nucleotides align to TRBD2. The sequenced sample was cord blood. This TCR derives from a newborn girl in good health. The CDR3 region is CASSRLSGDYNEQFF. Here the CDR3 DNA reads TGTGCCAGCAGTCGACTTAGCGGGGACTACAATGAGCAGTTCTTC.